This T cell receptor (beta chain) stems from a study of T cells in Graves' hyperthyroidism and ophthalmopathy. TCR beta CDR3 sequences were amplified from RNA transcripts. Carried out on the TCR CDR3, a first-round RT-PCR used the HTBI primer set. TCRdb called the multiplex PCR reads again in MiXCR, with one record for every CDR3 protein. Of about 740,000 distinct CDR3 sequences detected, about 14% appear once; the ten largest clones hold roughly 10%. The sample taken for sequencing was blood. This TCR derives from a woman between 18 and 30 years old with Graves' hyperthyroidism.

As DNA, the CDR3 is TGTGCCAGCACTCCCCGGGGTAATTATGAGGACACTGAAGCTTTCTTT. Its protein is CASTPRGNYEDTEAFF. V gene TRBV12-3 or TRBV12-4 combines with J gene TRBJ1-1, with no clear D. The V gene lost 7 bases and the J gene lost 3 bases, with 21 bases spanning the gap. This CDR3 contains 16 residues.